This entry lists 14 T cell receptor beta chains sequenced from one sample in a study of CD4 T cells in relation to SARS-CoV-2 and coronaviruses. No antigen has been identified for these receptors. The repertoire was sequenced with immunoSEQ multiplex PCR; TCRdb's copy has only in-frame clones and lacks some. Here the sample spans about 26,000 clones, around three quarters being singletons. CD4+ T cells from unexposed donors were obtained before the COVID-19 pandemic (2011-2018). CD4+ T cells were isolated from the cells after around 10 days of culture. Sequencing used CD4+ T cells from PBMCs, cultured in vitro. The receptors derive from a human donor in good health.

J is TRBJ1-5 and V is TRBV7-2; D might be TRBD1 (5 bases). Trimming pared 5 bases from V and 4 bases from J, leaving 9 bases between. The CDR3 loop spans 13 amino acids. Germline-derived CDR1 and CDR2 are SGHTA and FQGNSA. This CDR3 reads CASSPQVNQPQHF. CDR3 nucleotides: TGTGCCAGCAGCCCACAGGTAAATCAGCCCCAGCATTTT.

This rearrangement joins TRBV7-3 to TRBJ2-7; TRBD1 agrees at 7 bases. V lost 5 bases to trimming and J lost 6 bases; unmatched junction nucleotides: 7. The germline gives CDR1 SGHTA, CDR2 FQGTGA. This CDR3 has 13 residues. The CDR3 nucleotides read TGTGCCAGCAGCACCTACCGGACAGGCGAGCAGTACTTC. It yields the protein CASSTYRTGEQYF.

The chain uses TRBV5-8 and TRBJ1-3; no clear D. The V gene lost 4 bases and the J gene lost 4 bases, with 12 bases spanning the gap. CDR1 SGHTS and CDR2 YDEGEE come from the germline V gene. The CDR3 contains 14 residues. As DNA, the CDR3 is TGTGCCAGCAGCCTATTACCCGCGGGAAACACCATATATTTT. It translates to CASSLLPAGNTIYF.

The chain couples TRBV6-2 or TRBV6-3 to TRBJ2-2; TRBD2 matches 14 bases. With 2 bases clipped from V and 2 bases from J, the junction kept 7 bases outside the gene matches. CDR1 and CDR2 from the germline V gene are MNHEY and SVGEGT. The CDR3 length is 19 residues. The CDR3 nucleotides are TGTGCCAGCAGTTACCCAAACGGACTAGCGGGGGGTAACACCGGGGAGCTGTTTTTT. Translation gives CASSYPNGLAGGNTGELFF.

This chain joins TRBV5-1 and TRBJ2-2; D uncertain. Looked up from germline, CDR1 is SGHRS and CDR2 is YFSETQ. The CDR3 loop spans 14 amino acids. The V gene lost 0 bases and the J gene lost 7 bases, with 10 bases spanning the gap. The CDR3 protein is CASSLGTVHGELFF. CDR3 in DNA: TGCGCCAGCAGCTTGGGTACCGTTCACGGGGAGCTGTTTTTT.

The chain is built from TRBV7-9 and TRBJ1-3; D may be TRBD1 (5 bases). This CDR3 has 15 amino acids. Germline assignment: CDR1 SEHNR and CDR2 FQNEAQ (reference sequence). V was cut by 7 bases and J by 0 bases, with 13 bases left in between. CDR3 amino acids: CASTPRQFSGNTIYF. As DNA, the CDR3 is TGTGCCAGCACCCCGCGACAGTTCTCTGGAAACACCATATATTTT.

The V and J genes are TRBV19 and TRBJ2-2; no firm D call. There are 15 residues in the CDR3. V lost 3 bases and J 3 bases, leaving 11 bases between the germline ends. Germline CDR1 is LNHDA and CDR2 is SQIVND (reference sequence). CDR3 region: CASSIFGTHTGELFF. The CDR3 bases are TGTGCCAGTAGTATTTTCGGCACACACACCGGGGAGCTGTTTTTT. Full variable domain (outside the CDR3, taken from reference TRBV19 and TRBJ2-2): DGGITQSPKYLFRKEGQNVTLSCEQNLNHDAMYWYRQDPGQGLRLIYYSQIVNDFQKGDIAEGYSVSREKKESFPLTVTSAQKNPTAFYLCASSIFGTHTGELFFGEGSRLTVL.

The chain links TRBV7-9 to TRBJ1-1, with D maybe TRBD1 (5 bases). The CDR3 loop spans 15 amino acids. Looked up from germline, CDR1 is SEHNR and CDR2 is FQNEAQ (reference sequence). V was cut by 0 bases and J by 1 base, with 9 bases left in between. The CDR3 sequence is CASSLAGLANTEAFF. The CDR3 DNA reads as TGTGCCAGCAGCTTAGCGGGGCTGGCGAACACTGAAGCTTTCTTT.

V usage is TRBV6-5 and J usage is TRBJ2-5; D may match TRBD1 or TRBD2 (5 bases each). V lost 2 bases and J 1 base, leaving 14 bases between the germline ends. Germline loops: CDR1 MNHEY, CDR2 SVGAGI. The CDR3 spans 16 residues. As DNA, the CDR3 is TGTGCCAGCAGTTACGTGCGAGGGGAAGTCCAAGAGACCCAGTACTTC. Encoded protein: CASSYVRGEVQETQYF.

The chain employs TRBV10-3 and TRBJ2-2; 8 bases map to TRBD2. V lost 6 bases and J lost 1; bases outside the gene matches: 7. The CDR3 extends over 16 amino acids. The germline CDR1 and CDR2 sequences are ENHRY and SYGVKD. CDR3 in amino acids: CAIRASGGLNTGELFF. The CDR3 DNA is TGTGCCATCAGGGCATCGGGGGGGTTGAACACCGGGGAGCTGTTTTTT.

The J gene is TRBJ2-1, the V gene TRBV12-3 or TRBV12-4, with TRBD1 as a possible D gene (7 bases). V was trimmed by 4 bases and J by 7 bases, leaving 11 bases between them. This CDR3 is 13 amino acids long. The chain's CDR3 is CASSSGGWNEQFF. CDR3 nucleotide sequence: TGTGCCAGCAGTTCAGGGGGGTGGAATGAGCAGTTCTTC.

The chain couples TRBV7-2 to TRBJ2-3; 9 nucleotides align to TRBD2. From germline, CDR1 is SGHTA and CDR2 FQGNSA. Unmatched junction bases numbered 5, after V lost 0 bases and J lost 1 base. This CDR3 spans 17 amino acids. Written as DNA, the CDR3 is TGTGCCAGCAGCTTAGCTAGCGGGAGTCGACGCACAGATACGCAGTATTTT. As protein: CASSLASGSRRTDTQYF.

The rearrangement links TRBV9 to TRBJ2-1; D remains ambiguous. The CDR3 length is 13 residues. The germline gives CDR1 SGDLS, CDR2 YYNGEE. Between the trimmed V and J ends, which lost 4 bases and 5 bases, there was a span of 10 bases. In DNA form, the CDR3 reads TGTGCCAGCAGCTCTCAGGTGGACAATGAGCAGTTCTTC. Protein: CASSSQVDNEQFF.

The chain combines TRBV12-3 or TRBV12-4 with TRBJ1-5, with D unclear. The length of the CDR3 is 11 residues. Trimming took off 8 bases at V and 4 bases at J, with 6 bases between the two ends. The CDR3 here is CASGTNQPQHF. The CDR3 bases are TGTGCCAGCGGAACTAATCAGCCCCAGCATTTT.